This entry lists 25 T cell receptor beta chains sequenced from one sample in a study of T cells after posttransplantation cyclophosphamide (dated by TCRdb to about 2016). Library preparation used the immunoSEQ multiplex PCR assay. In its TCRdb copy, this immuneACCESS table keeps in-frame sequences only and misses some clones. Where compared with another copy, unresolved V genes explain less than half of these, and the others have no known cause. Recorded for this sample are some 8,000 clones; roughly 90% of them occurred a single time. The ten top clones hold roughly 1.1% of the sample. In light of the paper, this sample's treatment or condition label describes: high-dose cyclophosphamide on days +3 and +4 as single-agent GVHD prophylaxis. Patients in the PTCy group got busulfan and fludarabine conditioning, a marrow graft from a related or unrelated donor, and cyclophosphamide on days +3 and +4.

The source was CD4+ T cells sorted from blood, collected 1,300 to 1,500 days after allogeneic stem cell transplant with posttransplant cyclophosphamide. All receptors derive from a female patient aged 45-60 years who received an allogeneic stem cell transplant from a related donor, was CMV-positive, and had no GVHD. After a transplant, some of the T cells may come from the graft donor.

The V call is TRBV29-1, the J call TRBJ2-3; TRBD1 matches at 8 bases. Trimming cost V 4 bases and J 1 base; bases outside gene matches: 7. The CDR3 length is 15 residues. Germline CDR1 is SQVTM and CDR2 is ANQGSEA. The CDR3 spells CSVVGGQARTDTQYF. The CDR3 bases are TGCAGCGTTGTAGGGGGACAGGCCCGCACAGATACGCAGTATTTT.

The V and J genes are TRBV30 and TRBJ2-6; D gene unclear. Trimming took off 8 bases at V and 0 bases at J, with 8 bases between the two ends. The germline V gene encodes CDR1 GTSNPN and CDR2 SVGIG (reference sequence). CDR3 length equals 13 residues. CDR3 region: CAREYSGANVLTF. The CDR3 DNA is TGTGCCCGTGAGTACTCTGGGGCCAACGTCCTGACTTTC.

This clone occurred a few times. The chain uses TRBV10-3 and TRBJ2-1; tentative D call: TRBD1 (6 bases). There are 16 residues in the CDR3. CDR1 ENHRY and CDR2 SYGVKD come from the germline V gene. V lost 4 bases to trimming and J lost 1 base, with 14 bases between them. The CDR3 nucleotides are TGTGCCATCAGTGCCTCACAGGGAGAATCCTACAATGAGCAGTTCTTC. This encodes CAISASQGESYNEQFF.

The chain links TRBV5-4 to TRBJ1-3; the D is unclear. V lost 1 base, J lost 0 bases, and 5 bases lay in between. Germline V CDR1 and CDR2: SGHNT, YYREEE (reference sequence). This CDR3 is built from 14 residues. Written as DNA, the CDR3 is TGTGCCAGCAGCTTGTGGAGCTCTGGAAACACCATATATTTT. Its translation is CASSLWSSGNTIYF.

The chain is built from TRBV19 and TRBJ1-5; no definite D call. The CDR3 totals 14 residues. CDR1 and CDR2 from the germline V gene are LNHDA and SQIVND (reference sequence). V was trimmed by 4 bases and J by 3 bases, leaving 10 bases between them. CDR3 sequence (DNA): TGTGCCAGTAGTAGTCAGGAAAACAATCAGCCCCAGCATTTT. Its translation: CASSSQENNQPQHF.

V and J are TRBV11-2 and TRBJ2-5; 10 bases align to TRBD2. The germline gives CDR1 SGHAT, CDR2 FQNNGV. The CDR3 spans 16 residues. V was pared by 3 bases and J by 2 bases, with 6 bases of the junction left unmatched. The CDR3 nucleotides are TGTGCCAGCAGCTTTATAACTAGCGGGGCTCAAGAGACCCAGTACTTC. Amino acids: CASSFITSGAQETQYF.

The chain links TRBV6-1 to TRBJ2-7, with TRBD1 matching over 12 bases. Germline V CDR1 and CDR2: MNHNS, SASEGT. Trimming took 2 bases from V and 3 from J; bases not matched to a gene: 5. The CDR3 loop spans 16 amino acids. The CDR3 loop reads CASSERGTGGFYEQYF. The DNA of the CDR3 is TGTGCCAGCAGTGAACGCGGGACAGGGGGCTTCTACGAGCAGTACTTC.

The V call is TRBV7-2, the J call TRBJ1-1, with 10 bases that match TRBD1. The CDR3 spans 13 residues. Germline V gene sequence: CDR1 SGHTA, CDR2 FQGNSA. V shed 5 bases, J shed 10 bases, and the junction held 7 bases outside the gene matches. CDR3 amino acids: CASSQGQGRGAFF. The CDR3 DNA reads as TGTGCCAGCAGCCAGGGACAGGGGAGGGGAGCTTTCTTT.

This clone was recorded a few times. The V and J genes are TRBV13 and TRBJ1-3, with D possibly being TRBD1 (6 bases). Germline V gene lookup returns CDR1 PRHDT and CDR2 FYEKMQ (reference sequence). This CDR3 is built from 15 residues. Trimming shortened V by 2 bases and J by 0 bases, and 8 bases separated the two germline ends. In DNA form, the CDR3 reads TGTGCCAGCAGCTTAAGGACAGTCTCTGGAAACACCATATATTTT. Protein sequence: CASSLRTVSGNTIYF.

The chain has TRBV18 and TRBJ2-2; 11 bases agree with TRBD2. The CDR3 has 18 amino acids. CDR1 is KGHSH and CDR2 is LQKENI in the germline V gene. The V and J ends lost 3 bases and 5 bases, in that order; junction bases with no gene match: 11. The CDR3 DNA reads as TGTGCCAGCTCACCGCGGGGCGTGACTAGCGGGAAAACCGGGGAGCTGTTTTTT. It yields the protein CASSPRGVTSGKTGELFF.

The J gene is TRBJ1-6, the V gene TRBV30; D is perhaps TRBD1 (6 bases). CDR3 length: 15 residues. With 2 bases removed from V and 10 bases from J, the gap between germline ends came to 18 bases. In germline, CDR1 is GTSNPN, CDR2 SVGIG (reference sequence). In DNA form, the CDR3 reads TGTGCCTGGAGTATCAAATGGGGTACAGGGTCACCCCTCCACTTT. It encodes CAWSIKWGTGSPLHF.

The J gene is TRBJ1-6, the V gene TRBV4-3, with TRBD1 matching 7 bases. CDR3 length equals 14 residues. Germline lookup yields CDR1 LGHNA and CDR2 YSLEER. V shed 4 bases and J 6 bases; nucleotides not matched to a gene: 3. The CDR3 loop reads CASSRRDSNSPLHF. CDR3 sequence (DNA): TGCGCCAGCAGCCGGAGGGACAGTAATTCACCCCTCCACTTT.

This clone came up a few times. The junction and the germline gene differ at one end; a read error may be behind it. The chain is built from TRBV5-1 and TRBJ1-3; TRBD1 matches at 7 bases. Germline V gene sequence: CDR1 SGHRS, CDR2 YFSETQ. The CDR3 loop spans 14 amino acids. The CDR3: CASRDRTAGNTIYF. For the CDR3, the DNA is TGCGCCAGCAGGGACAGGACAGCTGGTAACACCATATATTTT. Full variable domain (outside the CDR3, taken from reference TRBV5-1 and TRBJ1-3): KAGVTQTPRYLIKTRGQQVTLSCSPISGHRSVSWYQQTPGQGLQFLFEYFSETQRNKGNFPGRFSGRQFSNSRSEMNVSTLELGDSALYLCASRDRTAGNTIYFGEGSWLTVV.

This clone was observed once. V and J are TRBV18 and TRBJ2-5; perhaps TRBD1 as D (5 bases). The DNA end favors TRBJ2-7, so the J call may be wrong. The V gene's germline CDR1 is KGHSH and CDR2 LQKENI. This CDR3 region has 15 residues. CDR3: CASSPRPGAGYEQYF. CDR3 coding DNA: TGTGCCAGCTCACCACGGCCAGGTGCAGGGTACGAGCAGTACTTC.

The V gene is TRBV7-3, the J gene TRBJ2-1; 12 nucleotides agree with TRBD2. The germline V gene has CDR1 SGHTA and CDR2 FQGTGA. The CDR3 totals 15 residues. The junction had 8 bases not matched to a gene; V was cut back by 5 bases and J by 9 bases. The CDR3 DNA reads TGTGCCAGCAGCCTACTAGCGGGAGGAGGTGGTGAGCAGTTCTTC. Translated: CASSLLAGGGGEQFF. Full variable domain (remainder filled in from reference TRBV7-3 and TRBJ2-1): GAGVSQTPSNKVTEKGKYVELRCDPISGHTALYWYRQSLGQGPEFLIYFQGTGAADDSGLPNDRFFAVRPEGSVSTLKIQRTERGDSAVYLCASSLLAGGGGEQFFGPGTRLTVL.

V and J are TRBV6-6 and TRBJ2-5, with a weak D call TRBD1 (5 bases). The CDR3 runs to 16 residues. Germline V gene data show CDR1 as MNHNY and CDR2 as SVGAGI (reference sequence). V was pared by 0 bases and J by 5 bases, with 16 bases between. CDR3 in amino acids: CASSYSPVGVGETQYF. The CDR3 nucleotides read TGTGCCAGCAGTTACTCCCCGGTAGGGGTGGGGGAGACCCAGTACTTC.

The chain couples TRBV21-1 to TRBJ1-1; the table gives TRBD1 as D, unverified against the DNA. TRBV21-1 is listed as a pseudogene. The CDR3 is 16 amino acids. CDR3 DNA: TGTGCCCCCTGTCTTCGGAGCAGGGGAGAGAACACTGAAGCTTTCTTT. Encoded protein: CAPCLRSRGENTEAFF.

This clone occurred once. The J gene is TRBJ1-5, the V gene TRBV2, with no clear D. The CDR3 contains 14 residues. Trimming stripped 5 bases from V and 2 bases from J, with 10 bases between. Germline-derived CDR1 and CDR2 are SNHLY and FYNNEI. The CDR3 sequence: CASSPQEGNQPQHF. The CDR3 nucleotides are TGTGCCAGCAGTCCACAAGAGGGCAATCAGCCCCAGCATTTT.

The chain uses TRBV30 and TRBJ2-5; 13 nucleotides agree with TRBD2. The junction had 11 bases not matched to a gene; V was cut back by 3 bases and J by 4 bases. This CDR3 comprises 17 residues. The V gene's germline CDR1 is GTSNPN and CDR2 SVGIG (reference sequence). CDR3: CAWSPGLAGRGGETQYF. CDR3 DNA: TGTGCCTGGAGCCCGGGACTAGCGGGAAGGGGGGGAGAGACCCAGTACTTC.

The rearrangement uses TRBV2 and TRBJ2-3; 9 nucleotides match TRBD1. CDR1 is SNHLY, CDR2 FYNNEI, per germline. The J segment lost 5 bases and the V segment lost 9 bases, leaving 6 bases of the junction unmatched. The CDR3 contains 13 residues. The CDR3 here is CARDRGGRDTQYF. The CDR3 region has the DNA TGTGCCAGGGACAGGGGAGGGAGAGATACGCAGTATTTT.

This clone was recorded only once. This rearrangement joins TRBV7-3 to TRBJ2-3, with 9 bases aligning to TRBD2. The CDR3 length is 17 residues. The V segment lost 5 bases and the J segment 5 bases; nucleotides outside the gene matches: 14. From germline, CDR1 is SGHTA and CDR2 FQGTGA. Here the CDR3 DNA reads TGTGCCAGCAGCCCCTCTGGCGGGAGGGCCGCGGGAGATACGCAGTATTTT. It translates to CASSPSGGRAAGDTQYF.

The chain uses TRBV29-1 and TRBJ2-1, with TRBD2 identical over 10 bases. The germline gives CDR1 SQVTM, CDR2 ANQGSEA. The length of the CDR3 is 15 residues. V lost 2 bases to trimming and J lost 5 bases; unmatched junction nucleotides: 6. CDR3 coding DNA: TGCAGCGTTGAACTAGCGGGAGCGCGCGACAATGAGCAGTTCTTC. Its translation is CSVELAGARDNEQFF.

This rearrangement joins TRBV5-1 to TRBJ1-1; 7 nucleotides match TRBD1. CDR3 length: 14 residues. Germline values: CDR1 SGHRS, CDR2 YFSETQ. V was pared by 4 bases and J by 3 bases, with 6 bases of the junction left unmatched. The CDR3 spells CASSGTAGYTEAFF. The CDR3 nucleotides are TGCGCCAGCAGCGGGACAGCAGGGTACACTGAAGCTTTCTTT.

The chain has TRBV9 and TRBJ2-2; 10 bases agree with TRBD1. V was clipped by 5 bases and J by 5 bases; unmatched bases: 12. The CDR3 runs 17 residues. Germline CDR1 reads SGDLS; CDR2 reads YYNGEE. Written as DNA, the CDR3 is TGTGCCAGCAGACCAGGGACAGGGGATCTCCCGACCGGGGAGCTGTTTTTT. It yields the protein CASRPGTGDLPTGELFF.

The chain is built from TRBV19 and TRBJ2-1; no definite D call. Deletions cut 0 bases from V and 10 bases from J, with 10 bases between. Looked up from germline, CDR1 is LNHDA and CDR2 is SQIVND (reference sequence). The CDR3 loop spans 13 amino acids. The CDR3 DNA reads TGTGCCAGTAGTATAGAAGGCCTCGGGGAGCAGTTCTTC. Encoded protein: CASSIEGLGEQFF.